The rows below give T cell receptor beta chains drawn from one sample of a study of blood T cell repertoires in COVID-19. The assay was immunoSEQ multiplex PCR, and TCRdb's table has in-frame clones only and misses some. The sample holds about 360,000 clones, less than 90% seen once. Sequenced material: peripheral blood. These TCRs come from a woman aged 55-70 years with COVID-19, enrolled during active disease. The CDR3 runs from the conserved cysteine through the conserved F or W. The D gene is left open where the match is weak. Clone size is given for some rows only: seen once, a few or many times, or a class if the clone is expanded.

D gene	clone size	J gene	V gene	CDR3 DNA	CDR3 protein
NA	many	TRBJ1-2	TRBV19	TGTGCCAGTAGTGGGAGGGCTGGCTACACCTTC	CASSGRAGYTF
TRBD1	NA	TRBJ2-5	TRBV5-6	TGTGCCAGCAGTACCGGGACAGGGGAGACCCAGTACTTC	CASSTGTGETQYF
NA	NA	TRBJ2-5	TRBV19	TGTGCCAGTAGTATAGATTCCGGGGACTCGGAGACCCAGTACTTC	CASSIDSGDSETQYF
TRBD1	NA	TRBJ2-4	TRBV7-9	TGTGCCAGCAGCCCCCGGACAGGGTCCACCAAAAACATTCAGTACTTC	CASSPRTGSTKNIQYF
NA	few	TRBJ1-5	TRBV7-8	TGTGCCAGCAGCTTAAGCGGGCCCAATCAGCCCCAGCATTTT	CASSLSGPNQPQHF
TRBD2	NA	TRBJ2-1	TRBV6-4	TGTGCCAGCAGTGAGTCAGCGGGGGATTTCTACAATGAGCAGTTCTTC	CASSESAGDFYNEQFF
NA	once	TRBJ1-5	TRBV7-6	TGTGCCAGCTCTCACGGGGGCAATCAGCCCCAGCATTTT	CASSHGGNQPQHF
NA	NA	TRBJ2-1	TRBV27	TGTGCCAGCAGTTTCACAGGGTGGTCGAATGAGCAGTTCTTC	CASSFTGWSNEQFF
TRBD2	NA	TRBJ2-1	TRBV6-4	TGTGCCAGCAGTGAGAGCGGGGGGGCCGTGTACAATGAGCAGTTCTTC	CASSESGGAVYNEQFF
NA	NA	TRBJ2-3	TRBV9	TGTGCCAGCAGCGCTTTAGGGAGCCCCTCCACAGATACGCAGTATTTT	CASSALGSPSTDTQYF
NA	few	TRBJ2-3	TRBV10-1	TGCGCCAGCAGTGCAGCCAGCGGAACTAGCACAGATACGCAGTATTTT	CASSAASGTSTDTQYF
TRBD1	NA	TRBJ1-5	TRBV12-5	TGTGCTAGTGGTTTGGCGATAAACAGGGGCGGGTCCAATCAGCCCCAGCATTTT	CASGLAINRGGSNQPQHF
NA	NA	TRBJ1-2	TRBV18	TGTGCCAGCTCACCACCTTCAGGGGCCTATGGCTACACCTTC	CASSPPSGAYGYTF
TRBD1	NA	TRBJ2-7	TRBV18	TGTGCCAGCTCTGGACAGGGGGCTCTGGAGCAGTACTTC	CASSGQGALEQYF
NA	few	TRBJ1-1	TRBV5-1	TGCGCCAGCAGCCCCGGGTTAGACACTGAAGCTTTCTTT	CASSPGLDTEAFF
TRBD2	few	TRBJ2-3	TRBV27	TGTGCCACCTCTCGGCGGGGGGTAAACACAGATACGCAGTATTTT	CATSRRGVNTDTQYF
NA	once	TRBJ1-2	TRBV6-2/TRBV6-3	TGTGCCAGCAGTTACCCAACGGAGGGCGCTGGCTACACCTTC	CASSYPTEGAGYTF
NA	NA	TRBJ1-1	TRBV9	TGTGCCAGCAGCGTAGGGCAGGGCGCGATGAACACTGAAGCTTTCTTT	CASSVGQGAMNTEAFF
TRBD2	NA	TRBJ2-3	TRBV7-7	TGTGCCAGCAGCCCCCCGCAGCGGGGGGGCGTCTCAGATACGCAGTATTTT	CASSPPQRGGVSDTQYF
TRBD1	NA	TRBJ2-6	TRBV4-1	TGCGCCAGCAGCCATTTGGGACAGGGGGCTACTGGGGCCAACGTCCTGACTTTC	CASSHLGQGATGANVLTF
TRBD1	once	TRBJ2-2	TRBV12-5	TGTGCTAGTGGGGGACAGGGAGCCGGGGAGCTGTTTTTT	CASGGQGAGELFF
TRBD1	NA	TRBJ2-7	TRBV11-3	TGTGCCAGCAGCATAGGCCCAGGGGGCGAGCAGTACTTC	CASSIGPGGEQYF
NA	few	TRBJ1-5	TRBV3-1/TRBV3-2	TGTGCCAGCAGCCAAGCGCAGGGGAAGCAGCCCCAGCATTTT	CASSQAQGKQPQHF
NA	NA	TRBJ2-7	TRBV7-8	TGTGCCAGCAGTTGGAGCCGGGGTACCTACGAGCAGTACTTC	CASSWSRGTYEQYF